These 21 T cell receptor beta chains came from one sample sequenced in a study of cytomegalovirus exposure and HLA in healthy donors. 60 Vbeta and 13 Jbeta primers were used in PCR. Clones were sequenced by immunoSEQ multiplex PCR, and TCRdb holds only the in-frame ones, with some missing. Here the sample spans 140,000 to 150,000 clones, around 80% being singletons. Specimen: PBMCs. The receptors originated from a boy aged 2 to 10 in good health and CMV-seronegative.

The rearrangement joins TRBV2 to TRBJ2-2, with TRBD1 matching 9 bases. J gave up 4 bases and V 5 bases, and 8 bases lay outside the gene matches. Germline values: CDR1 SNHLY, CDR2 FYNNEI. This CDR3 comprises 16 residues. CDR3 in amino acids: CASSSSGTGITGELFF. The CDR3, as DNA: TGTGCCAGCAGTTCATCCGGGACAGGGATCACCGGGGAGCTGTTTTTT.

The chain links TRBV5-1 to TRBJ2-7, with 7 bases lining up with TRBD1. Looked up from germline, CDR1 is SGHRS and CDR2 is YFSETQ. The CDR3 loop spans 16 amino acids. V was clipped by 4 bases and J by 6 bases; unmatched bases: 16. DNA for the CDR3: TGCGCCAGCAGCGGGGGCGAGACAGGGACCATGGTCGAGCAGTACTTC. It encodes CASSGGETGTMVEQYF.

The V and J genes are TRBV28 and TRBJ1-2; no clear D gene. The CDR3 runs 13 residues. The V gene lost 2 bases and the J gene lost 4 bases, with 8 bases spanning the gap. Per the germline V gene, CDR1 is MDHEN and CDR2 is SYDVKM. Written as DNA, the CDR3 is TGTGCCAGCAGTTTAATGGTGAGCTATGGCTACACCTTC. It yields the protein CASSLMVSYGYTF.

This sequence joins TRBV2 and TRBJ2-1, with unresolved D. The germline V gene has CDR1 SNHLY and CDR2 FYNNEI. V gave up 2 bases and J gave up 3 bases, with 11 bases separating them. This CDR3 region has 15 residues. CDR3 DNA: TGTGCCAGCAGTGAATCAAGCGTGATCTACAATGAGCAGTTCTTC. This translates into CASSESSVIYNEQFF.

The chain joins TRBV6-1 to TRBJ1-4, with D maybe TRBD1 (6 bases). There are 15 residues in the CDR3. Germline CDR1 is MNHNS and CDR2 is SASEGT. The V and J ends lost 7 bases and 1 base respectively, with 13 bases between them. The DNA of the CDR3 is TGTGCCAGCATCTTGGACAGCTTAACTAATGAAAAACTGTTTTTT. Residues: CASILDSLTNEKLFF.

This clone was seen only once. The chain combines TRBV14 with TRBJ2-5; TRBD1 might be the D (5 bases). Germline assignment: CDR1 SGHDN and CDR2 FVKESK. V shed 1 base and J shed 4 bases, with 13 bases lying between them. The CDR3 has 15 residues. As DNA, the CDR3 is TGTGCCAGCAGCCAAGGATGCTGTGGGGCAGAGACCCAGTACTTC. Translated: CASSQGCCGAETQYF.

Regarding this clone: At one end, the junction sequence differs from germline, possibly due to a read error. Other DNA sequences in this sample translate to the same CDR3. The chain links TRBV10-3 to TRBJ2-3, with a possible D match to TRBD1 (6 bases). The germline V gene has CDR1 ENHRY and CDR2 SYGVKD. This CDR3 is 16 amino acids long. The CDR3, as DNA: TGTGCCATCAGTTGGGCTTGGGACACCACTGCAGATACGCAGTACTTT. Its translation is CAISWAWDTTADTQYF.

The chain couples TRBV6-5 to TRBJ1-2; 7 bases fit TRBD1. The CDR3 consists of 13 residues. The germline V gene has CDR1 MNHEY and CDR2 SVGAGI. The V and J ends lost 6 bases and 4 bases, in that order; junction bases with no gene match: 5. The DNA for the CDR3 is TGTGCCAGCAGCATGACAGGGACCTATGGCTACACCTTC. Encoded protein: CASSMTGTYGYTF.

J is TRBJ2-6 and V is TRBV28; D remains ambiguous. CDR1 and CDR2 from the germline V gene are MDHEN and SYDVKM. Trimming took off 1 base at V and 2 bases at J, with 9 bases between the two ends. The CDR3 extends over 16 amino acids. CDR3 sequence: CASSLSIRAGANVLTF. In DNA, the CDR3 is TGTGCCAGCAGTTTATCGATTCGGGCTGGGGCCAACGTCCTGACTTTC.

This clone was picked up one time. Germline is not matched at one junction end, which may reflect a read error. The chain employs TRBV27 and TRBJ2-3, with 11 bases identical to TRBD2. CDR1 is MNHEY, CDR2 SMNVEV, per germline (reference sequence). This CDR3 comprises 14 residues. The CDR3 sequence is CASGLAGGLDTQYF. CDR3 nucleotide sequence: TGTGCCAGCGGTTTAGCGGGAGGGCTCGATACGCAGTATTTT.

The V gene is TRBV19, the J gene TRBJ2-2, with 8 nucleotides matching TRBD1. CDR3 length equals 14 residues. Germline CDR1 is LNHDA and CDR2 is SQIVND (reference sequence). CDR3 sequence: CAARTGLSTGELFF. The CDR3 DNA is TGTGCAGCGCGGACAGGGCTTAGCACCGGGGAGCTGTTTTTT.

The chain joins TRBV28 to TRBJ2-2; 10 nucleotides align to TRBD1. Germline V CDR1 and CDR2: MDHEN, SYDVKM. The CDR3 has 20 residues. V shed 3 bases, J shed 2 bases, and the junction held 15 bases outside the gene matches. CDR3 protein: CASSFLGQGRVAANTGELFF. CDR3 sequence (DNA): TGTGCCAGCAGTTTTCTGGGACAGGGGAGAGTTGCGGCAAACACCGGGGAGCTGTTTTTT.

This sequence joins TRBV5-1 and TRBJ2-1, with 10 bases matching TRBD2. Germline CDR1 reads SGHRS; CDR2 reads YFSETQ. The CDR3 sequence is 16 residues long. Germline trimming cut 0 bases from V and 6 bases from J; bases unmatched to any gene: 6. CDR3 protein: CASSLGLAGAGNEQFF. DNA for the CDR3: TGCGCCAGCAGCTTGGGACTAGCGGGCGCCGGCAATGAGCAGTTCTTC.

The V and J genes are TRBV6-6 and TRBJ1-1; 7 nucleotides align to TRBD1. Germline CDR1 is MNHNY and CDR2 is SVGAGI (reference sequence). The V gene end was trimmed by 6 bases and the J gene end by 1 base; junction bases not matched to a gene: 2. This CDR3 is built from 13 residues. This chain's CDR3 is CASSRDRNTEAFF. Written as DNA, the CDR3 is TGTGCCAGCAGCCGGGACAGGAACACTGAAGCTTTCTTT.

This clone was picked up one time. This chain links TRBV7-8 with TRBJ2-7; 9 bases line up with TRBD1. Germline CDR1 reads SGHVS; CDR2 reads FQNEAQ. V lost 3 bases, J lost 4 bases, and 13 bases stayed unmatched. The CDR3 is 17 residues long. DNA of the CDR3: TGTGCCAGCAGCTTGCAACCGCCGGACAGGGGACGGTACGAGCAGTACTTC. It translates to CASSLQPPDRGRYEQYF.

The chain is built from TRBV15 and TRBJ1-5; D is unclear. From germline, CDR1 is LNHNV and CDR2 YYDKDF (reference sequence). This CDR3 comprises 14 residues. V was trimmed by 0 bases and J by 11 bases, leaving 14 bases between them. CDR3 sequence reads: CATSRDLGGSAQHF. CDR3 DNA: TGTGCCACCAGCAGAGATCTGGGAGGTTCAGCCCAGCATTTT.

Turning to this clone: A junction boundary mismatches the germline segment, possibly from a read error. Other nucleotide sequences in the sample specify the same CDR3. V gene TRBV5-4 combines with J gene TRBJ1-1, with D perhaps matching TRBD1 (5 bases). Germline loops: CDR1 SGHNT, CDR2 YYREEE (reference sequence). CDR3 length equals 19 residues. CDR3 sequence: CASSLMLWVPGLGNTEAFF. The CDR3, as DNA: TGCGCCAGCAGCTTGATGCTTTGGGTCCCAGGGTTGGGGAACACTGAAGCTTTCTTT. Filled out from reference TRBV5-4 and TRBJ1-1, the complete variable domain reads ETGVTQSPTHLIKTRGQQVTLRCSSQSGHNTVSWYQQALGQGPQFIFQYYREEENGRGNFPPRFSGLQFPNYSSELNVNALELDDSALYLCASSLMLWVPGLGNTEAFFGQGTRLTVV.

This chain joins TRBV11-2 and TRBJ2-7, with D uncertain. The CDR3 has 12 amino acids. V was trimmed by 3 bases and J by 3 bases, leaving 6 bases between them. CDR1 SGHAT and CDR2 FQNNGV come from the germline V gene. In DNA form, the CDR3 reads TGTGCCAGCAGCTTTGGCCACTACGAGCAGTACTTC. Its protein product is CASSFGHYEQYF.

A single count supports this clone. V and J are TRBV4-3 and TRBJ1-1; D ambiguous. The CDR3 sequence is 13 residues long. The V and J ends lost 8 bases and 1 base respectively, with 11 bases between them. Germline CDR1 and CDR2: LGHNA and YSLEER. Here the CDR3 reads CASLGPANTEAFF. The CDR3 DNA reads as TGCGCCAGCCTAGGTCCGGCGAACACTGAAGCTTTCTTT.

The J gene is TRBJ2-1, the V gene TRBV6-5, with TRBD2 matching 12 bases. Trimming took 8 bases from V and 5 from J; bases not matched to a gene: 7. CDR3 length: 15 residues. From germline, CDR1 is MNHEY and CDR2 SVGAGI. CDR3: CASGLAGQRNNEQFF. The CDR3 DNA follows: TGTGCCAGCGGACTAGCGGGGCAGAGAAACAATGAGCAGTTCTTC.

This chain uses TRBV15 with TRBJ1-5; no clear D. The CDR3 totals 19 residues. V lost 0 bases and J lost 0, with 18 bases in between. Germline CDR1 and CDR2: LNHNV and YYDKDF (reference sequence). CDR3 protein: CATSREPSPGLGSNQPQHF. The CDR3 bases are TGTGCCACCAGCAGAGAGCCGTCTCCTGGGCTGGGTAGCAATCAGCCCCAGCATTTT.